The source of this TCR beta chain is a study of cytotoxic CD8 clonotypes in ibrutinib-treated CLL. Whole-study context: By median approximately 63 months, about 12 had progressed and about 15 stayed remitted; responses had been 2 complete and roughly 24 partial. Across samples, productive templates numbered a few hundred thousand and productive rearrangements reached about 99,000 on average.

Remarks on this clone: Its antigen is unknown.

Broader study findings: The clonality rise at ibrutinib response reflected private clonotype expansion. Clonality rose at ibrutinib response, held steady in sustained remission, and fell toward baseline at progression.

The assay was immunoSEQ multiplex PCR, and TCRdb's table has in-frame clones only and misses some. The data show 250,000 to 350,000 clones, roughly three quarters seen once. This clonotype was sampled from a human donor with chronic lymphocytic leukemia. Sequencing was performed on PBMCs, taken at disease progression, from a patient treated with ibrutinib.

The CDR3 DNA is TGTGCCAGCAGCGTCAACAGGGGGCCCTGGACCCCCTATGGCTACACCTTC. This codes for CASSVNRGPWTPYGYTF. The chain recombines TRBV9 with TRBJ1-2; the match to TRBD1 covers 9 bases. Per the germline V gene, CDR1 is SGDLS and CDR2 is YYNGEE. V dropped 2 bases and J dropped 4; count of bases not matched to a gene: 12. CDR3 length equals 17 residues.